This entry lists 30 T cell receptor beta chains sequenced from one sample in a study of control samples from healthy donors and cancer patients. The data were produced by immunoSEQ multiplex PCR, yet TCRdb's version contains in-frame clones alone and is incomplete. The data show about 160,000 clones, approximately 96% seen once. The specimen was blood. These receptors came from a woman in her 30s in good health.

V usage is TRBV19 and J usage is TRBJ1-5; no reliable D call. Trimming removed 3 bases at V and 6 bases at J, with 6 bases between. CDR3 length equals 12 residues. Germline CDR1 and CDR2: LNHDA and SQIVND (reference sequence). Here the CDR3 reads CASSMVGQPQHF. The CDR3 DNA is TGTGCCAGTAGTATGGTCGGTCAGCCCCAGCATTTT.

V usage is TRBV10-1 and J usage is TRBJ2-5; tentative D call: TRBD2 (5 bases). CDR3 size: 13 residues. Germline V lookup: CDR1 WNHNN, CDR2 SYGVQD (reference sequence). Trimming pared 6 bases from V and 5 bases from J, leaving 13 bases between. The CDR3 here is CASSGGSRETQYF. The CDR3 bases are TGCGCCAGCAGCGGAGGTAGCAGGGAGACCCAGTACTTC.

The rearrangement uses TRBV20-1 and TRBJ1-1; D unresolved. This CDR3 region has 11 residues. The V gene's germline CDR1 is DFQATT and CDR2 SNEGSKA (reference sequence). Trimming took 1 base from V and 4 from J, leaving 4 bases between them. The CDR3 spells CSARVPTEAFF. The CDR3 bases are TGCAGTGCTAGAGTTCCCACTGAAGCTTTCTTT.

The J gene is TRBJ1-5, the V gene TRBV7-2; no clear D. Germline V gene data show CDR1 as SGHTA and CDR2 as FQGNSA. V lost 4 bases, J lost 2 bases, and 18 bases lay in between. The CDR3 contains 17 residues. CDR3 region: CASSWRLGVAGNQPQHF. The CDR3 nucleotides read TGTGCCAGCAGCTGGCGATTAGGTGTAGCGGGCAATCAGCCCCAGCATTTT. The variable domain in full, completed from reference TRBV7-2 and TRBJ1-5, reads GAGVSQSPSNKVTEKGKDVELRCDPISGHTALYWYRQSLGQGLEFLIYFQGNSAPDKSGLPSDRFSAERTGGSVSTLTIQRTQQEDSAVYLCASSWRLGVAGNQPQHFGDGTRLSIL.

The CDR3 sequence is CASSQDPQTSGRRGGELFF. The CDR3 DNA reads TGTGCCAGCAGCCAAGATCCCCAGACTAGCGGGAGGAGAGGCGGGGAGCTGTTTTTT. The chain has TRBV14 and TRBJ2-2; 13 bases align to TRBD2. Per the germline V gene, CDR1 is SGHDN and CDR2 is FVKESK. The CDR3 is made up of 19 amino acids. V gave up 0 bases and J gave up 7 bases; unmatched junction bases: 11.

This clone was observed a single time. This rearrangement joins TRBV7-3 to TRBJ1-2; D is possibly TRBD1 (6 bases). Looked up from germline, CDR1 is SGHTA and CDR2 is FQGTGA. CDR3 size: 14 residues. Trimming removed 1 base at V and 9 bases at J, with 15 bases between. As DNA, the CDR3 is TGTGCCAGCAGCTTAATGGTTACAGGGTGTCGCTACACCTTC. It yields the protein CASSLMVTGCRYTF.

The gene calls are TRBV30 and TRBJ2-7; the D is unclear. The CDR3 covers 15 residues. Germline CDR1 and CDR2: GTSNPN and SVGIG (reference sequence). V lost 3 bases and J 0 bases, leaving 15 bases between the germline ends. The CDR3 coding sequence is TGTGCCTGGAGCAAAGGACCGCTGAGCTCCTACGAGCAGTACTTC. Amino acids: CAWSKGPLSSYEQYF.

The gene calls are TRBV9 and TRBJ2-1; 7 nucleotides align to TRBD1. V shed 4 bases and J 8 bases; nucleotides not matched to a gene: 6. The CDR3 runs to 13 residues. Germline V gene sequence: CDR1 SGDLS, CDR2 YYNGEE. The CDR3 DNA follows: TGTGCCAGCAGCCTACCTGACAGGGATGAGCAGTTCTTC. Translation: CASSLPDRDEQFF. Supplemented by reference TRBV9 and TRBJ2-1, the full variable domain reads DSGVTQTPKHLITATGQRVTLRCSPRSGDLSVYWYQQSLDQGLQFLIQYYNGEERAKGNILERFSAQQFPDLHSELNLSSLELGDSALYFCASSLPDRDEQFFGPGTRLTVL.

This clone is a singleton in its sample. The chain carries TRBV11-1 and TRBJ1-3; no definite D call. Germline V gene data show CDR1 as SGHAT and CDR2 as FQDESV (reference sequence). The CDR3 extends over 16 amino acids. Trimming shortened V by 2 bases and J by 4 bases, and 15 bases separated the two germline ends. CDR3 coding DNA: TGTGCCAGCAGCTTACGTCGCCAAGGGCCCGGAAACACCATATATTTT. It is translated as CASSLRRQGPGNTIYF. The full variable domain, its missing parts supplied by reference TRBV11-1 and TRBJ1-3, is EAEVAQSPRYKITEKSQAVAFWCDPISGHATLYWYRQILGQGPELLVQFQDESVVDDSQLPKDRFSAERLKGVDSTLKIQPAELGDSAMYLCASSLRRQGPGNTIYFGEGSWLTVV.

The genes are TRBV7-8 and TRBJ2-7; D unclear. The length of the CDR3 is 14 residues. V lost 6 bases to trimming and J lost 4 bases, with 16 bases between them. The germline V gene encodes CDR1 SGHVS and CDR2 FQNEAQ. The CDR3 nucleotides read TGTGCCAGCAGAAGTTACACCCGGGCATACGAGCAGTACTTC. Translation gives CASRSYTRAYEQYF. Full variable domain (rest looked up from reference TRBV7-8 and TRBJ2-7): GAGVSQSPRYKVAKRGQDVALRCDPISGHVSLFWYQQALGQGPEFLTYFQNEAQLDKSGLPSDRFFAERPEGSVSTLKIQRTQQEDSAVYLCASRSYTRAYEQYFGPGTRLTVT.

The chain links TRBV6-1 to TRBJ2-5; TRBD2 matches 14 bases. Unmatched junction bases numbered 6, after V lost 4 bases and J lost 5 bases. Germline V gene lookup returns CDR1 MNHNS and CDR2 SASEGT. The CDR3 loop spans 16 amino acids. The CDR3 DNA reads TGTGCCAGCAGTGGACTAGCGGGAGGGCCGTTGGAGACCCAGTACTTC. This codes for CASSGLAGGPLETQYF.

This clone was picked up one time. The chain employs TRBV2 and TRBJ2-7, with 7 bases fitting TRBD1. CDR1 SNHLY and CDR2 FYNNEI come from the germline V gene. The J segment lost 0 bases and the V segment lost 6 bases, leaving 5 bases of the junction unmatched. The CDR3 runs to 14 residues. DNA for the CDR3: TGTGCCAGCAGCAGACAGGGAAGCTCCTACGAGCAGTACTTC. It specifies CASSRQGSSYEQYF.

J is TRBJ1-6 and V is TRBV7-3; the match to TRBD1 covers 9 bases. V dropped 5 bases and J dropped 13; count of bases not matched to a gene: 6. Germline V gene sequence: CDR1 SGHTA, CDR2 FQGTGA. The CDR3 runs 13 residues. In nucleotides, the CDR3 is TGTGCCAGCAGCCAATCACAGGGGGCCCCCCTCCACTTT. Protein sequence: CASSQSQGAPLHF.

The rearrangement uses TRBV25-1 and TRBJ1-1; a weak D match, TRBD1 (5 bases). Looked up from germline, CDR1 is MGHDK and CDR2 is SYGVNS. Trimming removed 1 base at V and 4 bases at J, with 13 bases between. The CDR3 runs 15 residues. CDR3 sequence reads: CASSEWGGVGTEAFF. CDR3 DNA: TGTGCCAGCAGTGAATGGGGAGGGGTGGGCACTGAAGCTTTCTTT.

The rearrangement uses TRBV28 and TRBJ2-5; tentatively, D is TRBD1 (5 bases). Germline CDR1 and CDR2: MDHEN and SYDVKM. The CDR3 covers 14 residues. V was pared by 4 bases and J by 0 bases, with 9 bases between. For the CDR3, the DNA is TGTGCCAGCAGTTCCCCAGGGTACCAAGAGACCCAGTACTTC. It encodes CASSSPGYQETQYF.

The chain couples TRBV15 to TRBJ2-1; a weak D match, TRBD1 (6 bases). The length of the CDR3 is 16 residues. Trimming left V 0 bases short and J 9 bases short, with 18 bases between. CDR1 and CDR2 from the germline V gene are LNHNV and YYDKDF (reference sequence). CDR3 region: CATSRDYREAGSEQFF. The CDR3 nucleotides read TGTGCCACCAGCAGAGATTACAGGGAAGCAGGCTCTGAGCAGTTCTTC.

The chain is built from TRBV9 and TRBJ2-2; a possible D gene is TRBD1 (6 bases). This CDR3 region has 17 residues. V dropped 0 bases and J dropped 3 bases, with 15 bases sitting between them. Germline values: CDR1 SGDLS, CDR2 YYNGEE. CDR3 coding DNA: TGTGCCAGCAGCGTAGTTAGTGGGGGCATAGACACCGGGGAGCTGTTTTTT. This sequence encodes CASSVVSGGIDTGELFF.

The V call is TRBV18, the J call TRBJ2-5; no reliable D call. CDR1 and CDR2 (germline): KGHSH, LQKENI. The length of the CDR3 is 20 residues. V gave up 0 bases and J gave up 1 base, with 24 bases separating them. The CDR3 region is CASSPPYIGPTGRPQETQYF. DNA for the CDR3: TGTGCCAGCTCACCACCGTACATTGGCCCTACGGGCAGGCCCCAAGAGACCCAGTACTTC.

The chain joins TRBV19 to TRBJ2-3, with TRBD2 identical over 9 bases. CDR1 is LNHDA and CDR2 is SQIVND in the germline V gene (reference sequence). CDR3 length equals 15 residues. The trim removed 3 bases at V and 4 bases at J, leaving 5 bases unmatched. CDR3 bases: TGTGCCAGTAGTATTAGCGGGGGCTTGGCAGATACGCAGTATTTT. The encoded protein is CASSISGGLADTQYF.

The V gene is TRBV7-9, the J gene TRBJ1-1, with D possibly being TRBD1 (5 bases). The CDR3 extends over 12 amino acids. Looked up from germline, CDR1 is SEHNR and CDR2 is FQNEAQ (reference sequence). Trimming took off 3 bases at V and 7 bases at J, with 9 bases between the two ends. The CDR3 loop is CASSFEGFEAFF. CDR3 nucleotide sequence: TGTGCCAGCAGCTTCGAGGGGTTTGAAGCTTTCTTT. Full variable domain (outside the CDR3, taken from reference TRBV7-9 and TRBJ1-1): DTGVSQNPRHKITKRGQNVTFRCDPISEHNRLYWYRQTLGQGPEFLTYFQNEAQLEKSRLLSDRFSAERPKGSFSTLEIQRTEQGDSAMYLCASSFEGFEAFFGQGTRLTVV.

This rearrangement joins TRBV7-9 to TRBJ2-5, with 13 nucleotides matching TRBD2. J gave up 5 bases and V 1 base, and 4 bases lay outside the gene matches. This CDR3 is 16 amino acids long. CDR1 and CDR2 from the germline V gene are SEHNR and FQNEAQ (reference sequence). CDR3 bases: TGTGCCAGCAGCTTAGGGGGACTAGCGGGGTATGAGACCCAGTACTTC. Its protein product is CASSLGGLAGYETQYF.

This chain links TRBV29-1 with TRBJ2-3, with D hard to call. The length of the CDR3 is 16 residues. Germline V gives CDR1 SQVTM, CDR2 ANQGSEA. The V gene lost 0 bases and the J gene lost 0 bases, with 13 bases spanning the gap. The CDR3 sequence is CSVEDQVETSTDTQYF. In DNA, the CDR3 is TGCAGCGTTGAAGATCAAGTAGAAACTAGCACAGATACGCAGTATTTT.

The rearrangement joins TRBV12-5 to TRBJ2-3; TRBD2 aligns across 11 bases. With V trimmed by 5 bases and J by 5 bases, 9 bases remained unmatched. The CDR3 is made up of 16 amino acids. The germline CDR1 and CDR2 sequences are LGHNT and FRNRAP. The CDR3 DNA follows: TGTGCTAGTGGTAGCGCTCTAGCGGGGGGCGGAGATACGCAGTATTTT. Its protein product is CASGSALAGGGDTQYF.

J is TRBJ1-1 and V is TRBV6-5; D uncertain. The CDR3 contains 12 residues. Per germline, CDR1 MNHEY and CDR2 SVGAGI. Trimming stripped 2 bases from V and 9 bases from J, with 10 bases between. This chain's CDR3 is CASSYGEGKAFF. DNA for the CDR3: TGTGCCAGCAGTTACGGGGAAGGAAAAGCTTTCTTT.

This sequence joins TRBV2 and TRBJ1-1; D not certain. Trimming took off 8 bases at V and 3 bases at J, with 7 bases between the two ends. Germline V gene sequence: CDR1 SNHLY, CDR2 FYNNEI. This CDR3 has 11 residues. CDR3 bases: TGTGCCAGCGGCCCGTACACTGAAGCTTTCTTT. Residues: CASGPYTEAFF.

The gene calls are TRBV28 and TRBJ1-3; D may be TRBD1 (6 bases). Between the trimmed V and J ends, which lost 2 bases and 4 bases, there was a span of 12 bases. This CDR3 region has 15 residues. The germline gives CDR1 MDHEN, CDR2 SYDVKM. CDR3 amino acids: CASSLGGARGNTIYF. The CDR3 coding sequence is TGTGCCAGCAGTTTAGGGGGGGCTCGAGGAAACACCATATATTTT.

V is TRBV7-3 and J is TRBJ1-3; 8 bases line up with TRBD1. The V segment lost 5 bases and the J segment 4 bases; nucleotides outside the gene matches: 10. This CDR3 has 16 residues. Germline lookup yields CDR1 SGHTA and CDR2 FQGTGA. The DNA for the CDR3 is TGTGCCAGCAGCCAAGGGACAGGCCGGCTGGGAAACACCATATATTTT. Its translation is CASSQGTGRLGNTIYF.

This chain links TRBV29-1 with TRBJ2-3; 7 bases line up with TRBD2. The CDR3 has 13 residues. CDR1 and CDR2 from the germline V gene are SQVTM and ANQGSEA. V shed 1 base and J 4 bases; nucleotides not matched to a gene: 2. The CDR3 DNA sequence: TGCAGCGTTGAAGGCGGGAGCGCAGATACGCAGTATTTT. This sequence encodes CSVEGGSADTQYF.

J is TRBJ2-3 and V is TRBV11-1; the match to TRBD1 covers 8 bases. CDR1 is SGHAT, CDR2 FQDESV, per germline (reference sequence). The CDR3 covers 14 residues. Germline trimming cut 4 bases from V and 1 base from J; bases unmatched to any gene: 1. The CDR3 DNA is TGTGCCAGCAGCTCCAGGGGGCGCACAGATACGCAGTATTTT. This translates into CASSSRGRTDTQYF.

The chain joins TRBV5-1 to TRBJ2-1; 7 bases are a match to TRBD2. Germline V gives CDR1 SGHRS, CDR2 YFSETQ. The CDR3 is made up of 16 amino acids. V trimming: 0 bases; J trimming: 6 bases; junction bases outside the gene matches: 9. The CDR3 DNA reads TGCGCCAGCAGCTTGGCTCTGGGGACTATATCCAATGAGCAGTTCTTC. It codes for CASSLALGTISNEQFF. Combining the CDR3 with reference TRBV5-1 and TRBJ2-1 gives the whole variable domain KAGVTQTPRYLIKTRGQQVTLSCSPISGHRSVSWYQQTPGQGLQFLFEYFSETQRNKGNFPGRFSGRQFSNSRSEMNVSTLELGDSALYLCASSLALGTISNEQFFGPGTRLTVL.